This T cell receptor beta chain appears in the sequencing data of a study of T cells in Graves' hyperthyroidism and ophthalmopathy. Study-wide results and caveats: The model predicted ophthalmopathy a median around 6.5 months before onset. Most clonotypes expanded in thyroid above 0.001 were likewise present in blood.

Germline V gene data show CDR1 as ENHRY and CDR2 as SYGVKD. The CDR3 totals 14 residues. On this clonotype itself: What it binds is not known. One end of the junction does not line up with germline, which may come from a read error.

Uncontrolled infection, other autoimmune disease, pregnancy and lactation each barred patients from inclusion. RNA transcripts gave rise to amplified TCR beta CDR3 regions. The HTBI primer set drove a first-round RT-PCR of the TCR CDR3. In TCRdb, the multiplex PCR reads were re-called with MiXCR into one record per CDR3 protein. The sample includes some 600,000 distinct CDR3 sequences, around 45% of them seen just once. Sequencing was carried out using peripheral blood or thyroid tissue (not recorded which). The TCR sequence derives from a woman between 18 and 30 years old with Graves' hyperthyroidism. The chain couples TRBV10-3 to TRBJ2-7, with a possible D match to TRBD1 (6 bases). The CDR3 reads CASSPGTTTYEQHF. In DNA, the CDR3 is TGTGCCAGCAGCCCCGGGACAACAACCTACGAGCAGCACTTC.